This TCR beta chain was identified during a study of shared clonotypes between healthy human individuals. Findings and caveats of the study: Around 5% was the fraction of naive CD4 clonotypes found shared across several donors. Genetic and exposure-history diversity was limited by the small donor number.

Only Caucasian adults living in Nashville, Tennessee served as donors. The table came from immunoSEQ multiplex PCR; TCRdb's copy has only in-frame clones and leaves some out. The sample records about 2.4 million clones, roughly nine tenths being singletons. The V gene end was trimmed by 8 bases and the J gene end by 0 bases; junction bases not matched to a gene: 1. The CDR3 has 13 amino acids. Germline V gene sequence: CDR1 SNHLY, CDR2 FYNNEI. Concerning this clone itself: The antigen is undetermined.

The chain employs TRBV2 and TRBJ1-5, with TRBD1 matching 7 bases. The sequenced sample consisted of naive CD4+ T cells sorted from blood. Subset specified: CD45RA+ positively selected. The TCR comes from a man between 18 and 35 years old in good health. The CDR3 is CASQGDSNQPQHF. Written as DNA, the CDR3 is TGTGCCAGCCAGGGGGATAGCAATCAGCCCCAGCATTTT.